Listed below are T cell receptor beta chains from one sample, sequenced in a study of Graves' ophthalmopathy and Graves' hyperthyroidism. From the multiplex PCR reads, TCRdb called clonotypes with MiXCR, one entry per CDR3 protein. There are about 1.1 million distinct CDR3 sequences in the sample; 35% to 40% occur only once, and around 10% lies in the top ten. Sequencing input: peripheral blood or thyroid tissue (not recorded which). Receptor source: an adult man with Graves' hyperthyroidism. Both conserved end residues are part of each CDR3. A D gene is named only where the DNA matches it firmly. The size field is filled for only some rows; it gives once, few, many or a size class.

length: 16
V: TRBV12-3/TRBV12-4
D: NA
size: NA
J: TRBJ1-6
CDR3: CASSLVVGNYNSPLHF
DNA: TGTGCCAGCAGTTTAGTTGTGGGGAACTATAATTCACCCCTCCACTTT

length: 17
V: TRBV20-1
D: TRBD1
size: NA
J: TRBJ2-5
CDR3: CSYGPSAGTGGQETQYF
DNA: TGCAGTTACGGCCCATCGGCCGGGACAGGGGGACAAGAGACCCAGTACTTC

length: 17
V: TRBV4-2
D: NA
size: NA
J: TRBJ1-2
CDR3: CASSQATAGDPFYGYTF
DNA: TGTGCCAGCAGCCAAGCCACAGCAGGGGATCCCTTCTATGGCTACACCTTC

length: 16
V: TRBV10-2
D: NA
size: NA
J: TRBJ1-2
CDR3: CASSTQAGFPNYGYTF
DNA: TGCGCCAGCAGCACCCAGGCGGGGTTTCCGAACTATGGCTACACCTTC

length: 16
V: TRBV10-2
D: NA
size: NA
J: TRBJ2-7
CDR3: CASRPAGGFASYEQYF
DNA: TGCGCCAGCAGGCCGGCTGGGGGGTTCGCATCCTACGAGCAGTACTTC

length: 14
V: TRBV20-1
D: NA
size: many
J: TRBJ2-5
CDR3: CSATVDSYQETQYF
DNA: TGCAGTGCTACCGTGGACAGTTACCAAGAGACCCAGTACTTC

length: 15
V: TRBV9
D: TRBD2
size: NA
J: TRBJ2-7
CDR3: CASRATSGRAYEQYF
DNA: TGTGCCAGCAGAGCAACTAGCGGGAGAGCCTACGAGCAGTACTTC

length: 12
V: TRBV20-1
D: TRBD1
size: many
J: TRBJ1-5
CDR3: CSAGQYGQPQHF
DNA: TGCAGTGCGGGACAGTACGGCCAGCCCCAGCATTTT

length: 13
V: TRBV29-1
D: NA
size: NA
J: TRBJ2-5
CDR3: CSVEEGGMETQYF
DNA: TGCAGCGTTGAAGAGGGGGGCATGGAGACCCAGTACTTC

length: 15
V: TRBV7-2
D: TRBD2
size: many
J: TRBJ2-7
CDR3: CASSLSLAGYYEQYF
DNA: TGTGCCAGCAGCTTATCGTTAGCGGGATACTACGAGCAGTACTTC

length: 17
V: TRBV10-3
D: TRBD1
size: NA
J: TRBJ1-1
CDR3: CASSPGTGRPMNTEAFF
DNA: TGTGCCAGCAGTCCTGGGACAGGTCGTCCCATGAACACTGAAGCTTTCTTT

length: 13
V: TRBV2
D: NA
size: many
J: TRBJ1-5
CDR3: CAITTGMKTPQHF
DNA: TGTGCCATCACGACAGGCATGAAAACGCCCCAGCATTTT

length: 12
V: TRBV19
D: NA
size: many
J: TRBJ1-2
CDR3: CASSTRTAGYTF
DNA: TGTGCCAGTAGTACCCGGACAGCTGGCTACACCTTC

length: 14
V: TRBV20-1
D: NA
size: many
J: TRBJ1-2
CDR3: CSARVTGAVYGYTF
DNA: TGCAGTGCTAGAGTAACGGGGGCAGTGTATGGCTACACCTTC

length: 17
V: TRBV29-1
D: TRBD1
size: NA
J: TRBJ1-1
CDR3: CSVPEPDRDDLNTEAFF
DNA: TGCAGCGTGCCCGAACCGGACAGGGATGACCTAAACACTGAAGCTTTCTTT

length: 16
V: TRBV20-1
D: TRBD1
size: many
J: TRBJ1-6
CDR3: CSARPKQGALNSPLHF
DNA: TGCAGTGCTAGACCCAAGCAGGGGGCGCTGAATTCACCCCTCCACTTT

length: 13
V: TRBV12-3/TRBV12-4
D: NA
size: many
J: TRBJ2-7
CDR3: CASSRGRGYEQYF
DNA: TGTGCCAGCAGTAGGGGACGGGGCTACGAGCAGTACTTC

length: 12
V: TRBV11-2
D: NA
size: NA
J: TRBJ1-1
CDR3: CASSPERGEAFF
DNA: TGTGCCAGCAGCCCAGAAAGGGGTGAAGCTTTCTTT

length: 15
V: TRBV15
D: TRBD2
size: NA
J: TRBJ2-5
CDR3: CATSNGLAGVETQYF
DNA: TGTGCCACCAGCAACGGACTAGCGGGGGTAGAGACCCAGTACTTC

length: 17
V: TRBV20-1
D: NA
size: many
J: TRBJ1-4
CDR3: CSARELLSGQRNEKLFF
DNA: TGCAGTGCTAGAGAGCTACTCTCTGGGCAGAGAAATGAAAAACTGTTTTTT

length: 15
V: TRBV6-5
D: NA
size: NA
J: TRBJ2-7
CDR3: CASSSPDAGTYEQYF
DNA: TGTGCCAGCAGTTCCCCAGACGCAGGTACCTACGAGCAGTACTTC

length: 15
V: TRBV5-1
D: NA
size: few
J: TRBJ1-1
CDR3: CASSFWPQPNTEAFF
DNA: TGCGCCAGCAGCTTTTGGCCTCAACCGAACACTGAAGCTTTCTTT

length: 17
V: TRBV10-3
D: NA
size: many
J: TRBJ2-7
CDR3: CAISEPQQGYAIYEQYF
DNA: TGTGCCATCAGTGAGCCCCAGCAGGGATATGCCATCTACGAGCAGTACTTC

length: 14
V: TRBV10-1
D: NA
size: NA
J: TRBJ2-2
CDR3: CGSSLASASGELFF
DNA: TGCGGCAGCAGTTTAGCGTCGGCTTCCGGGGAGCTGTTTTTT

length: 16
V: TRBV7-2
D: NA
size: few
J: TRBJ2-7
CDR3: CASSLESALSSYEQYF
DNA: TGTGCCAGCAGCTTAGAGTCGGCCCTAAGCTCCTACGAGCAGTACTTC

length: 18
V: TRBV7-2
D: TRBD2
size: NA
J: TRBJ2-5
CDR3: CAEQLSRVAGGALETQYF
DNA: TGTGCCGAGCAGCTCAGCAGGGTAGCGGGAGGGGCGTTAGAGACCCAGTACTTC